These T cell receptor beta chains were read from a single sample in a study of T cells after posttransplantation cyclophosphamide. Data came from immunoSEQ multiplex PCR; TCRdb stores just in-frame clones and leaves some out. The sample contains 2,100 or so clones, none occurring once; 21% lies in the top ten. The source was PBMCs, collected 86 days after allogeneic stem cell transplant with posttransplant cyclophosphamide. The receptors were gathered from a female patient between 55 and 75 years old who received an allogeneic stem cell transplant from a related donor and was CMV-positive. A subset of T cells may come from the graft donor. The CDR3 runs from the conserved cysteine through the conserved F or W. Fields, in order: D gene, V gene, clone size, J gene, CDR3 DNA, CDR3 protein. The D gene is left open where the match is weak. The size entry gives once, few, many, or a class for an expanded clone.

>NA|TRBV4-1|medium-sized|TRBJ2-1
TGCGCCAGCAGCCAACTAGGCCTAGCGAACAATGAGCAGTTCTTC
CASSQLGLANNEQFF
>NA|TRBV29-1|few|TRBJ2-3
TGCAGCGTTGAAAGCGGCACAGATACGCAGTATTTT
CSVESGTDTQYF
>TRBD2|TRBV9|many|TRBJ2-1
TGTGCCAGCAGCGTAGTAGCGGGGGCCCACAATGAGCAGTTCTTC
CASSVVAGAHNEQFF
>TRBD1|TRBV19|medium-sized|TRBJ1-1
TGTGCCAGTAGTATGGGGCAGGGGGCGAACACTGAAGCTTTCTTT
CASSMGQGANTEAFF
>TRBD2|TRBV7-9|medium-sized|TRBJ2-7
TGTGCCAGCAGCCGCGCCAGGACTAGCGGGAGTCTCGAGCAGTACTTC
CASSRARTSGSLEQYF
>TRBD2|TRBV2|many|TRBJ2-5
TGTGCCAGCACTGGACTAGCGGGGAAACTAGAAGAGACCCAGTACTTC
CASTGLAGKLEETQYF
>TRBD2|TRBV7-2|medium-sized|TRBJ2-1
TGTGCCAGCAGCTTAAGACTAGCGGGTGGCAATGAGCAGTTCTTC
CASSLRLAGGNEQFF
>TRBD1|TRBV12-3/TRBV12-4|many|TRBJ1-2
TGTGCCAGCAGTTCCTATTCCGGGACAGGGGGCGGCTACACCTTC
CASSSYSGTGGGYTF
>TRBD1|TRBV7-9|few|TRBJ2-2
TGTGCAAGTCGCTCCTATAGAAGGGACAGGGGGCAACACCGGGGAGCTGTTTTT
CASRSYRRDRGQHRGAVF
>TRBD1|TRBV10-2|many|TRBJ1-5
TGCGCCAGCAGTGATCCAGGGCGGGGGACAGGGGTAGGAAGTCAGCCCCAGCATTTT
CASSDPGRGTGVGSQPQHF
>TRBD2|TRBV7-9|medium-sized|TRBJ2-1
TGTGCCAGCAGCTTAGCGAGCTCCGGGACTACCAAATACAATGAGCAGTTCTTC
CASSLASSGTTKYNEQFF
>TRBD2|TRBV5-5|many|TRBJ2-1
TGTGCCAGCAGCAGCTTACTAGGTAGCGGGAGATACAATGAGCAGTTCTTC
CASSSLLGSGRYNEQFF
>NA|TRBV6-6|medium-sized|TRBJ1-5
TGTGCCAGCAGTTATGGGGGGGGCGAACTGCCCCAGCATTTT
CASSYGGGELPQHF
>NA|TRBV10-3|medium-sized|TRBJ1-1
TGTGCCATCAGTCGAGGGGAGACTGAAGCTTTCTTT
CAISRGETEAFF
>NA|TRBV29-1|many|TRBJ1-2
TGCAGCGCGATACGGGGGGTTCCCGCAAGCTACACCTTC
CSAIRGVPASYTF